These 9 T cell receptor beta chains were all obtained from the same sample, sequenced in a study of vaccination effects on CD4 cells after COVID-19. Before any sequencing was done, the ViraFEST assay used viral peptide pools to expand antigen-specific CD4+ T cells. Cells that had been cultured for 10 days were the source of isolated CD4+ T cells. Each participant was given two doses of one vaccine (BNT162b2 or mRNA-1273). Their target antigens are unknown. The repertoire was sequenced with immunoSEQ multiplex PCR; TCRdb's copy has only in-frame clones and lacks some. Of roughly 68,000 clones in the sample, just under 75% were seen once. The specimen comprised CD4+ T cells from PBMCs cultured with HCoV-229E spike peptides, sampled after COVID-19 vaccination. All receptors derive from a human donor who received a COVID-19 vaccine.

The chain combines TRBV19 with TRBJ1-3; no firm D call. This CDR3 is 17 amino acids long. Trimming took 3 bases from V and 1 from J, leaving 16 bases between them. The V gene's germline CDR1 is LNHDA and CDR2 SQIVND (reference sequence). The CDR3 sequence is CASSIPSGSGSGNTIYF. The DNA of the CDR3 is TGTGCCAGTAGTATTCCGTCCGGCTCGGGTTCTGGAAACACCATATATTTT.

V is TRBV7-8 and J is TRBJ2-1; unclear D gene. The V and J ends lost 2 bases and 7 bases respectively, with 12 bases between them. CDR1 is SGHVS and CDR2 is FQNEAQ in the germline V gene. The length of the CDR3 is 14 residues. The CDR3 protein is CASSLSGPENEQFF. In nucleotides, the CDR3 is TGTGCCAGCAGCTTATCGGGCCCAGAGAATGAGCAGTTCTTC.

This clone has a handful of counts. The V call is TRBV5-1, the J call TRBJ2-1; tentatively, D is TRBD1 (5 bases). Trimming shortened V by 0 bases and J by 1 base, and 20 bases separated the two germline ends. This CDR3 comprises 19 residues. Germline CDR1 SGHRS, CDR2 YFSETQ. DNA of the CDR3: TGCGCCAGCAGCTTGGGTCTTGGCAGGGTCTTGAAATCCTACAATGAGCAGTTCTTC. Translation gives CASSLGLGRVLKSYNEQFF.

This clone was detected a few times. The chain recombines TRBV28 with TRBJ1-5; D may be TRBD1 (6 bases). The CDR3 spans 17 residues. Germline values: CDR1 MDHEN, CDR2 SYDVKM. V dropped 6 bases and J dropped 0 bases, with 18 bases sitting between them. For the CDR3, the DNA is TGTGCCAGCAGAAAAGGGGGGTTTATATTTAGCAATCAGCCCCAGCATTTT. Protein: CASRKGGFIFSNQPQHF.

The V call is TRBV21-1, the J call TRBJ1-5; TRBD1 reflects the table's D call only, with no check against the DNA. TRBV21-1 is tagged as a pseudogene. The length of the CDR3 is 18 residues. The DNA for the CDR3 is TGTGCCAGCAGCAAATGGGGCAGGGCCGACTCTAGCAATCAGCCCCAGCATTTT. Its protein is CASSKWGRADSSNQPQHF.

This sequence joins TRBV7-2 and TRBJ2-1; 7 bases align to TRBD2. There are 15 residues in the CDR3. Germline V CDR1 and CDR2: SGHTA, FQGNSA. After removal of 5 bases from V and 5 bases from J, the junction contained 9 bases not matched to a gene. The CDR3 protein is CASSLKTGTNNEQFF. CDR3 coding DNA: TGTGCCAGCAGCCTTAAGACCGGGACTAACAATGAGCAGTTCTTC.

The chain uses TRBV24-1 and TRBJ2-7; D call uncertain. This CDR3 region has 14 residues. Trimming removed 6 bases at V and 3 bases at J, with 14 bases between. Germline loops: CDR1 KGHDR, CDR2 SFDVKD. Here the CDR3 reads CATSRPKKNYEQYV. The CDR3 DNA sequence: TGTGCCACCAGTAGGCCCAAAAAGAACTACGAGCAGTACGTC.

This clone was seen more than once but under ten times. V gene TRBV6-1 combines with J gene TRBJ2-4; tentative D call: TRBD2 (6 bases). Looked up from germline, CDR1 is MNHNS and CDR2 is SASEGT. This CDR3 has 15 residues. V lost 2 bases, J lost 8 bases, and 16 bases lay in between. The CDR3 loop reads CASSERGDRGDIQYF. The CDR3, as DNA: TGTGCCAGCAGTGAACGTGGGGACCGCGGGGACATTCAGTACTTC.

The rearrangement links TRBV7-8 to TRBJ2-5; the match to TRBD1 covers 8 bases. The length of the CDR3 is 15 residues. J gave up 5 bases and V 3 bases, and 8 bases lay outside the gene matches. The germline V gene has CDR1 SGHVS and CDR2 FQNEAQ. In DNA form, the CDR3 reads TGTGCCAGCAGCTTTGACAGGGGTCGTCGGGAGACCCAGTACTTC. This translates into CASSFDRGRRETQYF.